Listed here are 20 T cell receptor beta chains from one sample, sequenced in a study of CXCR3-negative and CXCR3-positive naive CD8 T cells. UMI-tagged TRB cDNA libraries were built via 5' RACE. Following a re-call of the 5' RACE reads, TCRdb has one entry per CDR3 protein and lacks DNA. The table for this sample gives over 95,000 distinct CDR3 sequences. Notes on the study in general: Comparison of naive cells showed more hydrophobic TRB CDR3s in CXCR3-positive than in CXCR3-negative naive cells.

Their specific antigens are unknown. Material: naive CXCR3+ CD8+ T cells from blood. The subset is: CD45RO-CCR7+CD27+CD95- naive CD8+ T cells expressing CXCR3 (TNR3+). The source is a human donor in good health. Some clones in this sample may be carry-over from other donors' samples.

The gene calls are TRBV3-1 and TRBJ2-7; TCRdb names TRBD1, which stays unverified in the absence of DNA. The V gene's germline CDR1 is LGHDT and CDR2 YNNKEL (reference sequence). This CDR3 contains 14 residues. The chain's CDR3 is CASSQSDRTYEQYF.

The CDR3 is CASSLGARGSGNTIYF. This chain joins TRBV7-9 and TRBJ1-3. The CDR3 has 16 residues. Germline V lookup: CDR1 SEHNR, CDR2 FQNEAQ (reference sequence).

The chain links TRBV4-3 to TRBJ2-7; TCRdb picks TRBD1, but there is no DNA to check that call. In germline, CDR1 is LGHNA, CDR2 YSLEER. The CDR3 spans 16 residues. This chain's CDR3 is CASSQDWGSTSYEQYF.

The CDR3 region is CSAETAIEQYF. The chain carries TRBV29-1 and TRBJ2-7; TCRdb proposes TRBD1, but this gene call is untestable without DNA. Per the germline V gene, CDR1 is SQVTM and CDR2 is ANQGSEA. The CDR3 is 11 amino acids.

CDR3 region: CASSLARSSYNEQFF. The V gene is TRBV7-9, the J gene TRBJ2-1. The length of the CDR3 is 15 residues. The V gene's germline CDR1 is SEHNR and CDR2 FQNEAQ (reference sequence).

The chain uses TRBV12-3 or TRBV12-4 and TRBJ2-7; lacking DNA, the TRBD1 call made by TCRdb goes unchecked. The CDR3 has 13 amino acids. CDR3 region: CASSFPDTYEQYF.

V usage is TRBV2 and J usage is TRBJ2-3. The germline gives CDR1 SNHLY, CDR2 FYNNEI. CDR3 length: 12 residues. CDR3: CASLPYTDTQYF. The full variable domain, completed using reference TRBV2 and TRBJ2-3, is EPEVTQTPSHQVTQMGQEVILRCVPISNHLYFYWYRQILGQKVEFLVSFYNNEISEKSEIFDDQFSVERPDGSNFTLKIRSTKLEDSAMYFCASLPYTDTQYFGPGTRLTVL.

CDR3 protein: CASSPLGTGAYEQYF. The V call is TRBV4-1, the J call TRBJ2-7; the TCRdb call, TRBD1, lacks DNA for checking. CDR3 length: 15 residues. CDR1 is MGHRA, CDR2 YSYEKL, per germline.

CDR3: CASSSVGVFFEQYF. This rearrangement joins TRBV5-5 to TRBJ2-7. The CDR3 extends over 14 amino acids. In germline, CDR1 is SGHKS, CDR2 YYEKEE (reference sequence). The full variable domain, rest sourced from reference TRBV5-5 and TRBJ2-7, is DAGVTQSPTHLIKTRGQQVTLRCSPISGHKSVSWYQQVLGQGPQFIFQYYEKEERGRGNFPDRFSARQFPNYSSELNVNALLLGDSALYLCASSSVGVFFEQYFGPGTRLTVT.

The J gene is TRBJ1-1, the V gene TRBV30. The CDR3 is 12 residues long. Germline CDR1 is GTSNPN and CDR2 is SVGIG (reference sequence). CDR3: CAWSDGRTEAFF.

The chain recombines TRBV4-1 with TRBJ2-7; checking the TCRdb D call of TRBD1 is not possible without DNA. The CDR3 is made up of 14 amino acids. Germline CDR1 is MGHRA and CDR2 is YSYEKL. The CDR3 protein is CASSQRQMSYEQYF.

CDR3 loop: CSATDDYEQYF. The V gene is TRBV20-1, the J gene TRBJ2-7. Germline CDR1 and CDR2: DFQATT and SNEGSKA (reference sequence). The CDR3 has 11 residues.

The gene calls are TRBV28 and TRBJ2-1. From germline, CDR1 is MDHEN and CDR2 SYDVKM. This CDR3 has 15 amino acids. Here the CDR3 reads CASSFGWGVHNGQFF.

This chain joins TRBV29-1 and TRBJ2-2; as DNA is missing, the TRBD2 call by TCRdb cannot be tested. The CDR3 runs to 15 residues. CDR1 and CDR2 from the germline V gene are SQVTM and ANQGSEA. CDR3: CSVFERGLVTGELFF.

The rearrangement uses TRBV5-1 and TRBJ1-2; TCRdb's D gene call, TRBD1, goes unchecked for lack of DNA. The germline V gene encodes CDR1 SGHRS and CDR2 YFSETQ. The CDR3 sequence is 14 residues long. The CDR3 spells CASSLVGQGAGYTF.

The rearrangement links TRBV4-1 to TRBJ2-1; the D call from TCRdb, TRBD1, cannot be confirmed without DNA. CDR1 and CDR2 from the germline V gene are MGHRA and YSYEKL. CDR3 length: 16 residues. The CDR3 loop is CASSHAPGGSYNEQFF.

The V and J genes are TRBV12-3 or TRBV12-4 and TRBJ2-7. The length of the CDR3 is 12 residues. CDR3 loop: CASSASSYEQYF.

This sequence joins TRBV21-1 and TRBJ2-7; TCRdb lists TRBD2, though no DNA is available to test this call. TRBV21-1 constitutes a pseudogene. The CDR3 is 14 amino acids. CDR3 protein: CASSLRRVPYEQYF.

The chain carries TRBV28 and TRBJ2-3; TCRdb's D gene call, TRBD1, goes unchecked for lack of DNA. Germline loops: CDR1 MDHEN, CDR2 SYDVKM. This CDR3 comprises 15 residues. The CDR3 loop reads CASSLARELTDTQYF. Full variable domain (remainder filled in from reference TRBV28 and TRBJ2-3): DVKVTQSSRYLVKRTGEKVFLECVQDMDHENMFWYRQDPGLGLRLIYFSYDVKMKEKGDIPEGYSVSREKKERFSLILESASTNQTSMYLCASSLARELTDTQYFGPGTRLTVL.

The J gene is TRBJ2-3, the V gene TRBV11-2; TCRdb picks TRBD2, but there is no DNA to check that call. The CDR3 sequence is 15 residues long. Germline V gene lookup returns CDR1 SGHAT and CDR2 FQNNGV. This CDR3 is CASSPSVWGADTQYF.